Listed below are T cell receptor beta chains from one sample, sequenced in a study of PD-1 blockade in classical Hodgkin lymphoma. Some clones are missing from TCRdb's copy, which holds only in-frame ones; the method was immunoSEQ multiplex PCR. The sample lists roughly 94,000 clones; approximately 94% were seen once. Source: peripheral blood mononuclear cells (PBMCs), taken before the fourth cycle of nivolumab. The receptor set was obtained from a human donor with classical Hodgkin lymphoma. Both conserved end residues are trimmed from each CDR3.

V gene	J gene	CDR3 protein
TRBV5-6	TRBJ1-1	ASSTWDSYRAF
TRBV5-5	TRBJ1-3	ASSFTPSSGNTIY
TRBV5-8	TRBJ2-2	ASSLRLAGAPTGELF
TRBV7-9	TRBJ1-2	ASSRPSVYGYT
TRBV5-4	TRBJ2-4	ASSLPLVDIQY
TRBV11-1	TRBJ2-2	ASSPREVVGELF
TRBV2	TRBJ1-5	ASSRERGGSFNQPQH
TRBV30	TRBJ2-7	AWSVRRRNVHEQY
TRBV19	TRBJ2-2	ASNTGVNTGELF
TRBV10-1	TRBJ2-1	ASSDGSPYNEQF
TRBV6-5	TRBJ2-2	ASSRTYWAELF
TRBV27	TRBJ1-4	ASMRRDRVNEKLF
TRBV6-1	TRBJ2-7	ASSVTASYEQY
TRBV7-6	TRBJ2-7	ASSHGLRSYEQY
TRBV6-6	TRBJ2-3	ASGTGGGPDTQY
TRBV27	TRBJ2-1	ASSFLTSGRASEQF
TRBV5-4	TRBJ2-7	ASSLEAWGNEQY
TRBV27	TRBJ2-1	ASSGYSYNEQF
TRBV2	TRBJ1-4	ASIPDRNNNEKLF
TRBV27	TRBJ2-7	ASSLLGRYEQY
TRBV9	TRBJ2-7	ASSVGDSPYEQY
TRBV19	TRBJ1-1	ASSRSGRQPHRNTEAF
TRBV28	TRBJ1-2	ASSLGGLILYGYT
TRBV9	TRBJ1-1	ASSADRGAHTEAF
TRBV25-1	TRBJ2-1	ASSESRYNEQF
TRBV30	TRBJ1-2	AWTSGTGGAVGYT
TRBV30	TRBJ2-7	AWSAASYEQY
TRBV11-2	TRBJ2-7	ASSLARGGQAAYEQY
TRBV30	TRBJ2-7	AWSTGLAGSEQY
TRBV28	TRBJ2-6	ASSFLDALGDHSGANVLT
TRBV28	TRBJ2-1	ASGGYNEQF
TRBV2	TRBJ2-7	AILLKLPGLYEQY
TRBV2	TRBJ2-1	ASSDRASYNEQF
TRBV12-5	TRBJ2-7	ASGLHYEQY
TRBV5-1	TRBJ2-5	ASRSGTGDETQY
TRBV11-1	TRBJ2-5	ASSIIVQGETQY
TRBV4-1	TRBJ2-2	ASSQGAFLAGGTGELF
TRBV18	TRBJ2-3	ASSPPGADTQY
TRBV10-1	TRBJ1-4	ASSDGTGPEKLF
TRBV27	TRBJ2-2	ASRLTYSNTGELF
TRBV28	TRBJ2-7	ASSLSGETYEQY
TRBV7-3	TRBJ2-3	ASSLRSGSTDTQY
TRBV13	TRBJ2-4	ASSPRGLLAKNIQY
TRBV6-1	TRBJ1-2	ASSEGTVNYGYT
TRBV6-5	TRBJ1-1	ASSPLNTEAF
TRBV2	TRBJ2-7	ASRPGTGVVYEQY
TRBV28	TRBJ1-1	ASSIMPQNTEAF
TRBV6-5	TRBJ2-1	ASGADLYNEQF
TRBV2	TRBJ1-1	ASRKSSRPEAF
TRBV28	TRBJ1-4	ASSDSLTEKLF
TRBV6-6	TRBJ2-7	ASSPSREQY
TRBV25-1	TRBJ2-5	ASSVGQGNGETQY
TRBV7-9	TRBJ2-3	ASTSGRALDTQY
TRBV28	TRBJ2-4	ASSLWARRKSSPGPSFHKNIQY
TRBV5-6	TRBJ2-7	ASSYGGQNYEQY
TRBV10-3	TRBJ1-1	AISDSTDMNTEAF
TRBV18	TRBJ2-5	ASSLQGALGETQY
TRBV9	TRBJ2-7	ASSVAPGQGVEQY